This record concerns one T cell receptor (beta chain) sequence. This CDR3 comprises 13 residues. Germline V CDR1 and CDR2: SGHRS, YFSETQ. The V segment lost 10 bases and the J segment 4 bases; nucleotides outside the gene matches: 8. The data originate from a study of T-cell reconstitution after alpha-beta-depleted transplantation in children. A library of TCRbeta sequences, prepared with unique molecular identifiers, was generated. In TCRdb, the PCR reads were re-called with MiXCR into one record per CDR3 protein. The table shows about 610,000 distinct CDR3 sequences, with 10% to 13% occurring only once.

The chain is built from TRBV5-1 and TRBJ2-3; 8 nucleotides line up with TRBD2. This specimen was PBMCs from the stem cell graft donor, taken from the stem cell graft. The TCR originated in a human donor who donated a stem cell graft to a child with acute myeloid leukemia. The CDR3 DNA reads as TGCGCCGGGAGAGCGGGAGCCGCAGATACGCAGTATTTT. Its protein is CAGRAGAADTQYF.